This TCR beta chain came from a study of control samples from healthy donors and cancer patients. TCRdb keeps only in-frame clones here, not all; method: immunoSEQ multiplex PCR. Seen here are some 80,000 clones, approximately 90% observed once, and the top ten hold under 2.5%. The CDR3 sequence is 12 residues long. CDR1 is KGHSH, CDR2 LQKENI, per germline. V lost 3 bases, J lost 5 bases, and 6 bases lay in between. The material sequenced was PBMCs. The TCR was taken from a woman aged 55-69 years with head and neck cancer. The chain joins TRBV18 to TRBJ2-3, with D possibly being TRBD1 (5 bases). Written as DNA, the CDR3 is TGTGCCAGCTCACCTACAGGAGATACGCAGTATTTT. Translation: CASSPTGDTQYF. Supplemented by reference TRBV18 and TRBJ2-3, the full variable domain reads NAGVMQNPRHLVRRRGQEARLRCSPMKGHSHVYWYRQLPEEGLKFMVYLQKENIIDESGMPKERFSAEFPKEGPSILRIQQVVRGDSAAYFCASSPTGDTQYFGPGTRLTVL.